This T cell receptor (beta chain) stems from a study of T-cell memory formation after mild COVID-19. The CDR3 covers 14 residues. The V gene lost 1 base and the J gene lost 7 bases, with 16 bases spanning the gap. Per germline, CDR1 DFQATT and CDR2 SNEGSKA (reference sequence). TCRdb re-derived calls from the 5' RACE reads in MiXCR, one entry per CDR3 protein. Of under 600,000 distinct CDR3 sequences listed, about 22% were seen once; the top ten hold under 8.5%. This TCR was sampled from an adult woman who had mild COVID-19 (a few samples of this study predate the infection). Cell type and time point are not known. V is TRBV20-1 and J is TRBJ1-2, with no clear D. Sequenced: PBMCs or a T cell subset sorted from them (not recorded which). CDR3 DNA sequence: TGCAGTGCTAGAGGCGACGTCCTGTACAGTGGCTACACCTTC. It translates to CSARGDVLYSGYTF.